A single sample is the source of the 30 T cell receptor beta chains below, sequenced in a study of cytomegalovirus exposure and HLA in healthy donors (dated by TCRdb to the late 2010s). Library preparation was by the immunoSEQ multiplex PCR assay. The multiplex PCR relied on a mix of 60 forward primers for TCR Vbeta segments and 13 reverse primers for TCR Jbeta segments. Sourced from immuneACCESS, this table was stored by TCRdb with only in-frame sequences that have V and J called. A share of the clones is absent; for the studies checked, an unresolved V gene accounts for under half, and the remainder has no known explanation. Recorded for this sample are fewer than 150,000 clones; roughly 80% of them occurred a single time. 5.1% of the sample goes to the ten largest clones. The material sequenced was PBMCs. The origin of the receptors is a male donor in good health and CMV-seronegative.

This chain uses TRBV30 with TRBJ1-3, with 11 positions matching TRBD1. In germline, CDR1 is GTSNPN, CDR2 SVGIG (reference sequence). Germline trimming cut 3 bases from V and 4 bases from J; bases unmatched to any gene: 5. The CDR3 spans 15 residues. CDR3: CAWRGTGGLGNTIYF. The CDR3 DNA reads as TGTGCCTGGAGGGGGACAGGGGGGTTAGGAAACACCATATATTTT.

This sequence joins TRBV15 and TRBJ2-1; 14 bases are shared with TRBD2. Germline-derived CDR1 and CDR2 are LNHNV and YYDKDF (reference sequence). CDR3 length equals 17 residues. J gave up 5 bases and V 6 bases, and 9 bases lay outside the gene matches. For the CDR3, the DNA is TGTGCCACCAGGAGACTAGCGGGGGGGTTTCTAAACAATGAGCAGTTCTTC. Protein product: CATRRLAGGFLNNEQFF. Together with reference TRBV15 and TRBJ2-1, the CDR3 gives the full variable domain: DAMVIQNPRYQVTQFGKPVTLSCSQTLNHNVMYWYQQKSSQAPKLLFHYYDKDFNNEADTPDNFQSRRPNTSFCFLDIRSPGLGDTAMYLCATRRLAGGFLNNEQFFGPGTRLTVL.

The J gene is TRBJ2-2, the V gene TRBV6-5; D remains unclear. This CDR3 region has 15 residues. Trimming removed 2 bases at V and 7 bases at J, with 14 bases between. From germline, CDR1 is MNHEY and CDR2 SVGAGI. DNA for the CDR3: TGTGCCAGCAGTTACATTGCCTCCCGCGGCGGGGAGCTGTTTTTT. Translating gives CASSYIASRGGELFF.

The V and J genes are TRBV4-3 and TRBJ1-1; D remains unclear. V shed 0 bases and J shed 11 bases, with 13 bases lying between them. Germline V gene lookup returns CDR1 LGHNA and CDR2 YSLEER. The CDR3 contains 13 residues. The chain's CDR3 is CASSQDSGRTAFF. In DNA form, the CDR3 reads TGCGCCAGCAGCCAAGATTCCGGTCGTACGGCTTTCTTT.

The V gene is TRBV7-2, the J gene TRBJ1-5, with TRBD1 identical over 9 bases. V gave up 0 bases and J gave up 2 bases; unmatched junction bases: 2. Germline loops: CDR1 SGHTA, CDR2 FQGNSA. The CDR3 loop spans 16 amino acids. The CDR3 nucleotides are TGTGCCAGCAGCTTAGCAGGGACAGGGCGCAATCAGCCCCAGCATTTT. As protein: CASSLAGTGRNQPQHF.

The chain employs TRBV13 and TRBJ2-5, with 8 bases identical to TRBD1. Unmatched junction bases numbered 12, after V lost 10 bases and J lost 5 bases. CDR1 is PRHDT and CDR2 is FYEKMQ in the germline V gene (reference sequence). The CDR3 consists of 14 residues. The CDR3 loop is CATTAGGAGETQYF. CDR3 nucleotide sequence: TGTGCCACCACAGCAGGGGGCGCGGGGGAGACCCAGTACTTC.

This chain connects TRBV7-9 to TRBJ1-5, with D possibly matching TRBD1 (6 bases). V was cut by 1 base and J by 6 bases, with 13 bases left in between. From germline, CDR1 is SEHNR and CDR2 FQNEAQ (reference sequence). This CDR3 is 15 amino acids long. The CDR3 here is CASSLVDGGVQPQHF. CDR3 bases: TGTGCCAGCAGCTTAGTTGATGGGGGCGTTCAGCCCCAGCATTTT.

The CDR3 DNA is TGTGCCAGCAGTTTAAGGGCGCCAGGGCCCTACGAGCAGTACTTC. Translating gives CASSLRAPGPYEQYF. The chain links TRBV27 to TRBJ2-7; D may be TRBD1 (5 bases). CDR1 and CDR2 from the germline V gene are MNHEY and SMNVEV (reference sequence). This CDR3 comprises 15 residues. V lost 2 bases and J 2 bases, leaving 13 bases between the germline ends.

The rearrangement uses TRBV11-1 and TRBJ2-1; a weak D match, TRBD2 (5 bases). V was clipped by 1 base and J by 8 bases, with 15 bases between them. Germline V CDR1 and CDR2: SGHAT, FQDESV (reference sequence). The CDR3 is made up of 15 amino acids. CDR3 in DNA: TGTGCCAGCAGCTTAGACGGAGCGGCGGGCGATGAGCAGTTCTTC. Translation: CASSLDGAAGDEQFF.

This rearrangement joins TRBV19 to TRBJ1-1; D uncertain. Germline lookup yields CDR1 LNHDA and CDR2 SQIVND (reference sequence). Trimming took off 9 bases at V and 0 bases at J, with 20 bases between the two ends. This CDR3 spans 16 amino acids. The CDR3 DNA follows: TGTGCCAGCTCTCATAAGCTGATTACTATGAACACTGAAGCTTTCTTT. Translated: CASSHKLITMNTEAFF. Using reference TRBV19 and TRBJ1-1 for the parts outside the CDR3, the full variable domain is DGGITQSPKYLFRKEGQNVTLSCEQNLNHDAMYWYRQDPGQGLRLIYYSQIVNDFQKGDIAEGYSVSREKKESFPLTVTSAQKNPTAFYLCASSHKLITMNTEAFFGQGTRLTVV.

The chain carries TRBV5-4 and TRBJ1-1; no clear D gene. Trimming shortened V by 1 base and J by 5 bases, and 18 bases separated the two germline ends. CDR1 is SGHNT and CDR2 is YYREEE in the germline V gene (reference sequence). This CDR3 has 16 residues. CDR3 DNA: TGTGCCAGCAGCTTGTCGCTACGGGGAGGAGAAACTGAAGCTTTCTTT. Translated, it gives CASSLSLRGGETEAFF. Full variable domain (rest looked up from reference TRBV5-4 and TRBJ1-1): ETGVTQSPTHLIKTRGQQVTLRCSSQSGHNTVSWYQQALGQGPQFIFQYYREEENGRGNFPPRFSGLQFPNYSSELNVNALELDDSALYLCASSLSLRGGETEAFFGQGTRLTVV.

The chain couples TRBV7-2 to TRBJ2-3; 10 bases align to TRBD1. Per germline, CDR1 SGHTA and CDR2 FQGNSA. This CDR3 region has 16 residues. With 4 bases clipped from V and 2 bases from J, the junction kept 6 bases outside the gene matches. CDR3 nucleotides: TGTGCCAGCAGCTCTAGGGGGACAGGGGCCACAGATACGCAGTATTTT. Its protein is CASSSRGTGATDTQYF.

The rearrangement joins TRBV27 to TRBJ2-3, with 8 bases lining up with TRBD1. This CDR3 is 15 amino acids long. The germline gives CDR1 MNHEY, CDR2 SMNVEV (reference sequence). The V gene end was trimmed by 6 bases and the J gene end by 3 bases; junction bases not matched to a gene: 8. The CDR3 region is CASSPPDRATDTQYF. The CDR3 nucleotides read TGTGCCAGCAGCCCCCCGGACAGGGCGACAGATACGCAGTATTTT.

The CDR3 is CASSSTLGLLGPEQYF. The CDR3 DNA reads as TGTGCCAGCAGTTCAACCCTGGGACTCCTTGGCCCCGAGCAGTACTTC. This chain links TRBV28 with TRBJ2-7; weak D call: TRBD2 (6 bases). The germline CDR1 and CDR2 sequences are MDHEN and SYDVKM. V lost 4 bases and J lost 6, with 22 bases in between. CDR3 length equals 16 residues.

This rearrangement joins TRBV2 to TRBJ2-1, with 9 bases aligning to TRBD2. Germline trimming cut 6 bases from V and 8 bases from J; bases unmatched to any gene: 8. Germline V gene sequence: CDR1 SNHLY, CDR2 FYNNEI. The CDR3 extends over 14 amino acids. The CDR3 here is CASRLAGGPDEQFF. CDR3 sequence (DNA): TGTGCCAGCAGGCTTGCGGGGGGGCCCGATGAGCAGTTCTTC.

This chain uses TRBV4-3 with TRBJ1-4, with unresolved D. From germline, CDR1 is LGHNA and CDR2 YSLEER. CDR3 size: 15 residues. V shed 3 bases and J shed 0 bases, with 8 bases lying between them. The CDR3 DNA reads TGCGCCAGCAGCCAGTCCGGGACAACTAATGAAAAACTGTTTTTT. As protein: CASSQSGTTNEKLFF.

This clone has just one count. This rearrangement joins TRBV5-4 to TRBJ2-4; TRBD2 agrees at 9 bases. The CDR3 covers 16 residues. CDR1 and CDR2 (germline): SGHNT, YYREEE (reference sequence). V lost 3 bases, J lost 2 bases, and 6 bases stayed unmatched. CDR3 DNA: TGTGCCAGCAGCTCGAGCGGGGGGATCTCCAAAAACATTCAGTACTTC. As protein: CASSSSGGISKNIQYF.

The CDR3 sequence is CASSRDRGYEQYF. CDR3 DNA sequence: TGTGCCAGCAGTCGGGACAGGGGCTACGAGCAGTACTTC. V gene TRBV6-1 combines with J gene TRBJ2-7; 10 bases line up with TRBD1. Germline V gene data show CDR1 as MNHNS and CDR2 as SASEGT. J lost 3 bases, V lost 5 bases, and 1 base had no gene match. The CDR3 is 13 amino acids.

This sequence joins TRBV6-6 and TRBJ1-6; D is perhaps TRBD1 (6 bases). Germline CDR1 is MNHNY and CDR2 is SVGAGI (reference sequence). This CDR3 contains 14 residues. V was cut by 2 bases and J by 7 bases, with 9 bases left in between. CDR3 loop: CASSYTQGNSPLHF. CDR3 DNA: TGTGCCAGCAGTTACACCCAGGGGAATTCACCCCTCCACTTT.

The genes are TRBV29-1 and TRBJ2-7, with TRBD2 identical over 7 bases. The CDR3 is 13 residues long. Germline lookup yields CDR1 SQVTM and CDR2 ANQGSEA. J gave up 1 base and V 7 bases, and 7 bases lay outside the gene matches. The CDR3 is CSALSGESYEQYF. The CDR3, as DNA: TGCAGCGCTCTAAGCGGGGAGTCCTACGAGCAGTACTTC.

The CDR3 reads CASSLGAAVWADTQYF. The DNA of the CDR3 is TGTGCCAGCAGCTTGGGGGCAGCAGTATGGGCCGATACGCAGTATTTT. The V and J genes are TRBV7-2 and TRBJ2-3; D might be TRBD1 (6 bases). The V gene lost 3 bases and the J gene lost 6 bases, with 19 bases spanning the gap. Germline CDR1 reads SGHTA; CDR2 reads FQGNSA. The length of the CDR3 is 16 residues.

The genes are TRBV9 and TRBJ2-3; possible D gene TRBD2, 5 bases. V was pared by 4 bases and J by 6 bases, with 21 bases between. The germline V gene has CDR1 SGDLS and CDR2 YYNGEE. The CDR3 spans 16 residues. CDR3 loop: CASSLIAGGGLDTQYF. The CDR3 DNA follows: TGTGCCAGCAGCCTAATTGCTGGTGGCGGGTTGGATACGCAGTATTTT.

This clone was observed a handful of times. This chain joins TRBV7-8 and TRBJ2-7, with D possibly matching TRBD2 (6 bases). Trimming shortened V by 5 bases and J by 6 bases, and 17 bases separated the two germline ends. Germline-derived CDR1 and CDR2 are SGHVS and FQNEAQ. This CDR3 has 14 amino acids. The CDR3 DNA follows: TGTGCCAGCAGCCGACTAGGGTTTGGGCTCGAGCAGTACTTC. This gives the protein CASSRLGFGLEQYF.

This chain uses TRBV7-2 with TRBJ2-1; 8 positions match TRBD1. Germline V gene sequence: CDR1 SGHTA, CDR2 FQGNSA. This CDR3 region has 13 residues. V dropped 5 bases and J dropped 7; count of bases not matched to a gene: 4. The CDR3: CASSPRTGNEQFF. The CDR3 bases are TGTGCCAGCAGCCCACGGACAGGGAATGAGCAGTTCTTC.

The chain has TRBV7-9 and TRBJ1-3; no clear D. The germline V gene encodes CDR1 SEHNR and CDR2 FQNEAQ (reference sequence). The CDR3 has 11 residues. CDR3 in amino acids: CATGRGNTIYF. CDR3 nucleotides: TGTGCTACCGGGAGGGGAAACACCATATATTTT.

This sequence joins TRBV28 and TRBJ1-2; 7 bases fit TRBD1. The CDR3 runs 16 residues. Trimming removed 6 bases from V and 2 bases from J; junction bases left unmatched: 12. Germline assignment: CDR1 MDHEN and CDR2 SYDVKM. The CDR3 region is CASSPSSGQRNYGYTF. CDR3 sequence (DNA): TGTGCCAGCAGCCCCTCCTCGGGACAGAGGAACTATGGCTACACCTTC.

The chain recombines TRBV19 with TRBJ2-6; a possible D gene is TRBD1 (6 bases). Trimming pared 6 bases from V and 0 bases from J, leaving 9 bases between. CDR1 is LNHDA and CDR2 is SQIVND in the germline V gene (reference sequence). The CDR3 covers 15 residues. As DNA, the CDR3 is TGTGCCAGTAGACAGGGTATCTCTGGGGCCAACGTCCTGACTTTC. Its protein is CASRQGISGANVLTF.

The chain uses TRBV7-9 and TRBJ1-2, with TRBD1 matching 7 bases. The CDR3 spans 12 residues. V shed 2 bases and J 8 bases; nucleotides not matched to a gene: 2. Germline loops: CDR1 SEHNR, CDR2 FQNEAQ (reference sequence). CDR3: CASSLQGVGYTF. The CDR3 bases are TGTGCCAGCAGCTTACAGGGGGTCGGCTACACCTTC.

This clone was seen only a few times. The chain joins TRBV6-5 to TRBJ2-5; the match to TRBD2 covers 9 bases. V dropped 4 bases and J dropped 1; count of bases not matched to a gene: 7. The CDR3 totals 16 residues. The germline V gene has CDR1 MNHEY and CDR2 SVGAGI. The CDR3 coding sequence is TGTGCCAGCAGTTTTAGACTAGCGGTAGCCCAAGAGACCCAGTACTTC. Protein sequence: CASSFRLAVAQETQYF.

The chain has TRBV7-2 and TRBJ2-1, with TRBD2 identical over 16 bases. Per germline, CDR1 SGHTA and CDR2 FQGNSA. CDR3 length equals 15 residues. Unmatched junction bases numbered 3, after V lost 4 bases and J lost 9 bases. CDR3 sequence reads: CASSSGTSGGGEQFF. The CDR3 DNA reads TGTGCCAGCAGCTCCGGGACTAGCGGGGGGGGTGAGCAGTTCTTC.